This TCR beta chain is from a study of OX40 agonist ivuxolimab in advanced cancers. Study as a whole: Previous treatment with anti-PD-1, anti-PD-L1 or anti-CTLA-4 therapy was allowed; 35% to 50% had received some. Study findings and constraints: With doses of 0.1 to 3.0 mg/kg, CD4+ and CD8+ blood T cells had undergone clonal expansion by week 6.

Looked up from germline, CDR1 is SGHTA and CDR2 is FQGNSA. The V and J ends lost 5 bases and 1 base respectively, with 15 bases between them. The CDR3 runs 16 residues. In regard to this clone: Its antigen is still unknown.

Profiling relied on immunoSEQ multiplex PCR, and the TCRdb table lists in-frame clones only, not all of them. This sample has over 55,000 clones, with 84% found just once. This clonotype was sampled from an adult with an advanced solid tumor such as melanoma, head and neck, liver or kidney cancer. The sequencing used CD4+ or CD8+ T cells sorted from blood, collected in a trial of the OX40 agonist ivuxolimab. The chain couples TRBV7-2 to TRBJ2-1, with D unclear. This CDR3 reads CASSPDHRPSYNEQFF. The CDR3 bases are TGTGCCAGCAGCCCCGACCATAGACCTTCCTACAATGAGCAGTTCTTC.